The following is a T cell receptor beta chain sequence with its context. Its antigen remains unidentified. These data come from a study of cytomegalovirus exposure and HLA in healthy donors. Study observations and caveats: The study found most TCR sequences rare, yet found some public TCRs in many donors.

Assay used: immunoSEQ multiplex PCR; TCRdb lists only in-frame clones, some missing. The sample lists approximately 200,000 clones, around nine tenths occurring once. This CDR3 spans 14 amino acids. Germline lookup yields CDR1 SQVTM and CDR2 ANQGSEA. The junction had 10 bases not matched to a gene; V was cut back by 6 bases and J by 6 bases. The sequence was obtained from a woman aged 18-35 years in good health and CMV-seronegative. The rearrangement links TRBV29-1 to TRBJ1-2, with 10 bases matching TRBD1. The specimen was PBMCs. The CDR3 DNA is TGCAGCGTCAAGCCGGGACAGGGGAAAAATGGCTACACCTTC. Residues: CSVKPGQGKNGYTF.